These 28 T cell receptor beta chains share one sample of origin, sequenced in a study of T cell responses to AZD1222 COVID-19 vaccine. Assay: immunoSEQ multiplex PCR; the TCRdb copy retains only in-frame clones and omits some. Of about 120,000 clones listed, roughly nine tenths are singletons. The material was peripheral blood, obtained on day 0 of AZD1222 vaccination. The receptors here all came from an adult in good health.

The V call is TRBV5-1, the J call TRBJ2-7, with 12 bases lining up with TRBD1. CDR1 and CDR2 from the germline V gene are SGHRS and YFSETQ. The CDR3 is 14 amino acids. Trimming removed 3 bases from V and 7 bases from J; junction bases left unmatched: 5. The DNA for the CDR3 is TGCGCCAGCAGCTCCGGGACAGGGGGCGCGGAGCAGTACTTC. It specifies CASSSGTGGAEQYF.

The V and J genes are TRBV27 and TRBJ2-1, with 12 bases that match TRBD2. The junction had 7 bases not matched to a gene; V was cut back by 5 bases and J by 2 bases. Germline lookup yields CDR1 MNHEY and CDR2 SMNVEV (reference sequence). The CDR3 is made up of 17 amino acids. The CDR3 region is CASSPPGLAGPYNEQFF. In DNA, the CDR3 is TGTGCCAGCAGTCCCCCGGGACTAGCGGGCCCCTACAATGAGCAGTTCTTC.

As concerns this clone: The junction departs from germline at one end; a sequencing error may be responsible. The chain links TRBV7-2 to TRBJ1-6; TRBD1 aligns across 9 bases. The CDR3 consists of 16 residues. Germline lookup yields CDR1 SGHTA and CDR2 FQGNSA. CDR3 residues: CASSLGPGQGEGMLYF. The CDR3 region has the DNA TGTGCCAGCAGCTTAGGTCCGGGACAGGGAGAAGGGATGTTATACTTT.

The count of this clone is one. The chain recombines TRBV30 with TRBJ1-6; 7 bases are a match to TRBD1. Germline V lookup: CDR1 GTSNPN, CDR2 SVGIG (reference sequence). The ends lost 2 bases at V and 4 bases at J; junction bases unmatched: 8. The CDR3 length is 16 residues. CDR3 DNA: TGTGCCTGGAGTAGGGACAGCCTTTCTTATAATTCACCCCTCCACTTT. Translated: CAWSRDSLSYNSPLHF.

The rearrangement uses TRBV14 and TRBJ2-5; D possibly uses TRBD1 or TRBD2 (6 bases each). CDR3 length: 15 residues. V lost 0 bases and J lost 5, with 13 bases in between. The germline V gene has CDR1 SGHDN and CDR2 FVKESK. DNA for the CDR3: TGTGCCAGCAGCCAAGAGACGGGGGCGAGGGAGACCCAGTACTTC. It yields the protein CASSQETGARETQYF.

The chain joins TRBV6-2 or TRBV6-3 to TRBJ2-3, with TRBD1 as a possible D gene (7 bases). V dropped 4 bases and J dropped 6 bases, with 17 bases sitting between them. The germline V gene encodes CDR1 MNHEY and CDR2 SVGEGT. The CDR3 spans 15 residues. As DNA, the CDR3 is TGTGCCAGCAGTTCCGCGGAGGGGGCAAGGGATACGCAGTATTTT. Encoded protein: CASSSAEGARDTQYF.

The V gene is TRBV5-1, the J gene TRBJ2-1; D not certain. Per germline, CDR1 SGHRS and CDR2 YFSETQ. CDR3 size: 15 residues. V lost 4 bases and J lost 0, with 11 bases in between. In DNA form, the CDR3 reads TGCGCCAGCAGCCCGGAATCGAGCTCCTACAATGAGCAGTTCTTC. This encodes CASSPESSSYNEQFF.

This chain connects TRBV7-9 to TRBJ2-2; 8 bases match TRBD1. There are 17 residues in the CDR3. The ends lost 1 base at V and 4 bases at J; junction bases unmatched: 8. Germline CDR1 and CDR2: SEHNR and FQNEAQ (reference sequence). The CDR3 is CASSLEGQGARTGELFF. The CDR3 DNA sequence: TGTGCCAGCAGCTTAGAGGGTCAGGGGGCCCGCACCGGGGAGCTGTTTTTT.

The V and J genes are TRBV4-1 and TRBJ1-2; D is uncertain. The CDR3 is 14 residues long. CDR1 is MGHRA, CDR2 YSYEKL, per germline. Trimming stripped 0 bases from V and 8 bases from J, with 13 bases between. CDR3 sequence (DNA): TGCGCCAGCAGCCAAGAGCCCCCCGCGAAAGGCTACACCTTC. Amino acids: CASSQEPPAKGYTF.

The chain combines TRBV9 with TRBJ1-1; D unresolved. Trimming took off 0 bases at V and 11 bases at J, with 8 bases between the two ends. CDR1 and CDR2 (germline): SGDLS, YYNGEE. The CDR3 has 11 amino acids. CDR3 amino acids: CASSVGPEAFF. CDR3 DNA: TGTGCCAGCAGCGTAGGCCCCGAGGCTTTCTTT.

J is TRBJ1-2 and V is TRBV23-1; 7 bases align to TRBD1. TRBV23-1 counts as an open reading frame of uncertain function. The V segment lost 4 bases and the J segment 6 bases; nucleotides outside the gene matches: 8. The CDR3 has 14 amino acids. CDR3 DNA sequence: TGCGCCAGCAGTCGGGACAGCTTAGGGGATGGCTACACCTTC. This encodes CASSRDSLGDGYTF.

The chain joins TRBV9 to TRBJ2-7, with TRBD2 matching over 11 bases. V shed 0 bases, J shed 3 bases, and the junction held 2 bases outside the gene matches. This CDR3 is built from 15 residues. CDR1 is SGDLS and CDR2 is YYNGEE in the germline V gene. CDR3 nucleotides: TGTGCCAGCAGCGTAGGACTAGCGGGAAACTACGAGCAGTACTTC. Encoded protein: CASSVGLAGNYEQYF.

This chain uses TRBV6-5 with TRBJ1-2, with D tentatively TRBD1 (5 bases). The V end lost 6 bases, the J end lost 8 bases, and 13 bases lay between the germline ends. Germline V gene data show CDR1 as MNHEY and CDR2 as SVGAGI. The CDR3 is 12 residues long. In nucleotides, the CDR3 is TGTGCCAGCAGGCCACCAGGGTTCGGCTACACCTTC. Translation gives CASRPPGFGYTF.

This sequence joins TRBV6-2 or TRBV6-3 and TRBJ2-2; TRBD1 matches at 7 bases. The CDR3 is 19 residues long. Trimming at V came to 5 bases and at J to 4 bases, leaving 19 bases not matched to a gene. CDR1 MNHEY and CDR2 SVGEGT come from the germline V gene. CDR3 sequence reads: CASSRPLPRQGVPTGELFF. The CDR3 DNA follows: TGTGCCAGCAGTCGCCCCTTACCTCGACAGGGAGTCCCCACCGGGGAGCTGTTTTTT.

The rearrangement uses TRBV28 and TRBJ1-2; tentative D call: TRBD1 (6 bases). This CDR3 comprises 22 residues. Trimming removed 5 bases at V and 8 bases at J, with 42 bases between. CDR1 MDHEN and CDR2 SYDVKM come from the germline V gene. CDR3 sequence reads: CASSPPLLWGLLSPARSSGYTF. The CDR3 DNA is TGTGCCAGCAGTCCCCCCCTTTTGTGGGGGCTCTTAAGCCCGGCAAGGTCGAGCGGCTACACCTTC.

CDR3: CASSLDPTPGEQYF. The CDR3 region has the DNA TGTGCCAGCAGCTTAGATCCTACCCCGGGGGAACAGTACTTC. The J gene is TRBJ2-7, the V gene TRBV7-8; the D gene is possibly TRBD2 (6 bases). With 1 base removed from V and 10 bases from J, the gap between germline ends came to 17 bases. Germline lookup yields CDR1 SGHVS and CDR2 FQNEAQ. The CDR3 loop spans 14 amino acids.

The chain is built from TRBV12-5 and TRBJ2-1; D is ambiguous. The CDR3 extends over 14 amino acids. Germline-derived CDR1 and CDR2 are LGHNT and FRNRAP. V was trimmed by 6 bases and J by 0 bases, leaving 9 bases between them. Here the CDR3 DNA reads TGTGCTAGTGGCGGGCCCAGCTCCTACAATGAGCAGTTCTTC. Its translation: CASGGPSSYNEQFF.

The chain carries TRBV19 and TRBJ1-6, with unresolved D. CDR1 is LNHDA, CDR2 SQIVND, per germline (reference sequence). The CDR3 loop spans 14 amino acids. V was pared by 2 bases and J by 4 bases, with 6 bases between. In DNA form, the CDR3 reads TGTGCCAGTAGTATATCTCGTTATAATTCACCCCTCCACTTT. This codes for CASSISRYNSPLHF.

This rearrangement joins TRBV7-2 to TRBJ1-1, with D perhaps TRBD1 (6 bases). Germline loops: CDR1 SGHTA, CDR2 FQGNSA. Trimming removed 5 bases from V and 2 bases from J, with 15 bases in between. The length of the CDR3 is 15 residues. The CDR3 DNA reads TGTGCCAGCAGCATATGGAGCAGGGGCAACACTGAAGCTTTCTTT. Encoded protein: CASSIWSRGNTEAFF. The whole variable domain, filled in from reference TRBV7-2 and TRBJ1-1, reads GAGVSQSPSNKVTEKGKDVELRCDPISGHTALYWYRQSLGQGLEFLIYFQGNSAPDKSGLPSDRFSAERTGGSVSTLTIQRTQQEDSAVYLCASSIWSRGNTEAFFGQGTRLTVV.

The rearrangement links TRBV19 to TRBJ2-7, with 10 positions matching TRBD2. J was trimmed by 3 bases and V by 4 bases; bases with no gene match: 6. CDR3 length: 15 residues. Germline V lookup: CDR1 LNHDA, CDR2 SQIVND (reference sequence). CDR3 in amino acids: CASSNGAGGVYEQYF. For the CDR3, the DNA is TGTGCCAGTAGTAATGGAGCGGGAGGGGTCTACGAGCAGTACTTC.

V and J are TRBV7-9 and TRBJ1-1, with D uncertain. The V gene's germline CDR1 is SEHNR and CDR2 FQNEAQ (reference sequence). V was pared by 1 base and J by 1 base, with 4 bases between. This CDR3 is built from 13 residues. The CDR3, as DNA: TGTGCCAGCAGCTTAGAACAGAACACTGAAGCTTTCTTT. It is translated as CASSLEQNTEAFF.

V and J are TRBV5-1 and TRBJ1-5; D gene unclear. Germline CDR1 SGHRS, CDR2 YFSETQ. The CDR3 is 12 amino acids. The V gene lost 1 base and the J gene lost 6 bases, with 5 bases spanning the gap. CDR3 DNA sequence: TGCGCCAGCAGCTTGTTAGGTCAGCCCCAGCATTTT. Translation gives CASSLLGQPQHF.

The chain employs TRBV7-8 and TRBJ2-7, with a tentative D call TRBD2 (6 bases). Germline CDR1 is SGHVS and CDR2 is FQNEAQ. Trimming pared 5 bases from V and 9 bases from J, leaving 23 bases between. The CDR3 loop spans 15 amino acids. The CDR3 coding sequence is TGTGCCAGCAGCCATGACCATGGGGACCCGGAGGGGCAGTACTTC. This gives the protein CASSHDHGDPEGQYF.

The CDR3 DNA sequence: TGCAGTGCTAGTGTAGGGTCCACTGAAGCTTTCTTT. Translation: CSASVGSTEAFF. This chain links TRBV20-1 with TRBJ1-1; D not certain. The CDR3 covers 12 residues. V lost 3 bases to trimming and J lost 4 bases, with 9 bases between them. Germline values: CDR1 DFQATT, CDR2 SNEGSKA (reference sequence).

The chain links TRBV7-5 to TRBJ1-2; the table's TRBD1 call for D was not verified on the DNA. TRBV7-5 is reported as a pseudogene. The CDR3 is 17 amino acids. The CDR3 protein is CVRSSVGGQPSNYGYTF. The CDR3 DNA reads as TGTGTCAGAAGCAGCGTCGGCGGACAGCCGTCTAACTATGGCTACACCTTC.

The chain couples TRBV7-9 to TRBJ1-5, with D possibly being TRBD1 (5 bases). This CDR3 is 15 amino acids long. The germline V gene encodes CDR1 SEHNR and CDR2 FQNEAQ (reference sequence). V was clipped by 6 bases and J by 3 bases, with 15 bases between them. The CDR3 loop is CASSSTRGPNQPQHF. The DNA of the CDR3 is TGTGCCAGCAGTTCGACGAGGGGACCCAATCAGCCCCAGCATTTT.

This clone was seen only a few times. This sequence joins TRBV7-3 and TRBJ2-1; TRBD2 agrees at 7 bases. CDR3 length equals 15 residues. In germline, CDR1 is SGHTA, CDR2 FQGTGA. V was pared by 0 bases and J by 4 bases, with 3 bases of the junction left unmatched. The CDR3 region has the DNA TGTGCCAGCAGCTTAACTAGCGGGTTATACAATGAGCAGTTCTTC. Translating it yields CASSLTSGLYNEQFF.

The chain couples TRBV28 to TRBJ1-5; 9 bases match TRBD1. After removal of 5 bases from V and 4 bases from J, the junction contained 9 bases not matched to a gene. The CDR3 covers 16 residues. Germline-derived CDR1 and CDR2 are MDHEN and SYDVKM. CDR3 DNA: TGTGCCAGCAGTCTCGGTGGGACAGGGAAGAATCAGCCCCAGCATTTT. As protein: CASSLGGTGKNQPQHF.